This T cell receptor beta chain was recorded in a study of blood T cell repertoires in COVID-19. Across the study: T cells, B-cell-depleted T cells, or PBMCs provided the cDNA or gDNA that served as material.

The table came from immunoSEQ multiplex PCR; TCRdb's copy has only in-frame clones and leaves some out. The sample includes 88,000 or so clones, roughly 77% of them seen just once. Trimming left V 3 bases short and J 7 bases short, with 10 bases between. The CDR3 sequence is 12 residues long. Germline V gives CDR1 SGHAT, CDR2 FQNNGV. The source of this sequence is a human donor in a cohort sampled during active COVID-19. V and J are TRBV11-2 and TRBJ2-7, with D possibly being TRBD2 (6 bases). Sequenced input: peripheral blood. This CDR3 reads CASSLGGIEQYF. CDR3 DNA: TGTGCCAGCAGCTTGGGCGGGATAGAGCAGTACTTC.